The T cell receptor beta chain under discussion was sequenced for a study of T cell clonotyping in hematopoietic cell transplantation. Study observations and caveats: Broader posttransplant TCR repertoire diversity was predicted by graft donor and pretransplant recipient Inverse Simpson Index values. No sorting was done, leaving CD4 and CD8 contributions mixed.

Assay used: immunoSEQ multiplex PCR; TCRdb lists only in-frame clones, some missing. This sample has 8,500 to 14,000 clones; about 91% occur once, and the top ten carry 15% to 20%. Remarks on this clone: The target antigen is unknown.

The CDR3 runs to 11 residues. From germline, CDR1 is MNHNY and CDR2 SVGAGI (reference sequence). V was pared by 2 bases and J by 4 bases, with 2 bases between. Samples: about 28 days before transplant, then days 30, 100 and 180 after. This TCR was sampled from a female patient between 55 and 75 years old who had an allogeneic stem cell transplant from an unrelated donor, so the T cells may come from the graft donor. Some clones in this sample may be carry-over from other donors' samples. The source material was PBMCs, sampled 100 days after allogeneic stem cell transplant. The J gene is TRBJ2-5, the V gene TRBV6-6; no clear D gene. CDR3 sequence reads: CASSYGETQYF. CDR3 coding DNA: TGTGCCAGCAGTTACGGAGAGACCCAGTACTTC.